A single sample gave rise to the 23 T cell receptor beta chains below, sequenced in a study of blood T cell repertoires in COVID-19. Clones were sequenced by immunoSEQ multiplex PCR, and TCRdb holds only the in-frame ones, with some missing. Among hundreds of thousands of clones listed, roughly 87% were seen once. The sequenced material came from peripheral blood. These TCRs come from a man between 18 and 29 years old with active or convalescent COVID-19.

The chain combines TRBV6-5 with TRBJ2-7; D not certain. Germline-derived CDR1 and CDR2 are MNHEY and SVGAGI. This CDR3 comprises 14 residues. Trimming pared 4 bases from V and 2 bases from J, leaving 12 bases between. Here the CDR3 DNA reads TGTGCCAGCAGTTCTCGTCCAACAACCTACGAGCAGTACTTC. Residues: CASSSRPTTYEQYF.

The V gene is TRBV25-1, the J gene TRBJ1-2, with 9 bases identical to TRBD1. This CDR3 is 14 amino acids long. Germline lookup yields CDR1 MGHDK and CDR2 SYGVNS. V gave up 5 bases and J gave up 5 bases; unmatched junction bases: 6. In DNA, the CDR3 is TGTGCCAGCAGTCCTTGGGACAGGGCGTATGGCTACACCTTC. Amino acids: CASSPWDRAYGYTF.

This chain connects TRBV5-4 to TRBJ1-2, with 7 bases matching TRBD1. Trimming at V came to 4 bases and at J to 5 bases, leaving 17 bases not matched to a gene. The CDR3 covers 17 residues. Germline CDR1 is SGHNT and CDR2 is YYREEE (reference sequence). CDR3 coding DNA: TGTGCCAGCAGCCCCAACTCAGGACAGGCGGGTCGTTATGGCTACACCTTC. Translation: CASSPNSGQAGRYGYTF.

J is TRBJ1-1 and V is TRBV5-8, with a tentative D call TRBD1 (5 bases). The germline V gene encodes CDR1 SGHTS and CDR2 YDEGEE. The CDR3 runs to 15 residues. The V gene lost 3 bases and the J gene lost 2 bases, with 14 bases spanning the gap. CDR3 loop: CASSWGGVGNTEAFF. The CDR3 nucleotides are TGTGCCAGCAGCTGGGGGGGAGTGGGTAACACTGAAGCTTTCTTT.

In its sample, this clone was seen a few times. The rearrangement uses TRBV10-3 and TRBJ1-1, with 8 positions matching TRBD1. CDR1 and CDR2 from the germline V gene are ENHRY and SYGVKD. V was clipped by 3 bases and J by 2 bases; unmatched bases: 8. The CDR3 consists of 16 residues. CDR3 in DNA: TGTGCCATCAGTGAAGCGACAGGGGCGTTAAACACTGAAGCTTTCTTT. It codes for CAISEATGALNTEAFF.

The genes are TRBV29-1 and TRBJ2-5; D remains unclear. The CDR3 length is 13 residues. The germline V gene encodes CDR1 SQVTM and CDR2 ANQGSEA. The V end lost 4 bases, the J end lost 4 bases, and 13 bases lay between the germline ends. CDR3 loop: CSVGTFSGETQYF. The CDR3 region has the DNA TGCAGCGTTGGTACCTTCTCCGGAGAGACCCAGTACTTC.

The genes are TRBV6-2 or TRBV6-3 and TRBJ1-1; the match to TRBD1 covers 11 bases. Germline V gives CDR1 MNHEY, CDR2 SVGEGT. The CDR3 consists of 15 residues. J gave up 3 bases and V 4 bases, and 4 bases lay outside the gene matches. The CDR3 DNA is TGTGCCAGCAGTTTCGGGACAGGGGGTGACACTGAAGCTTTCTTT. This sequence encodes CASSFGTGGDTEAFF.

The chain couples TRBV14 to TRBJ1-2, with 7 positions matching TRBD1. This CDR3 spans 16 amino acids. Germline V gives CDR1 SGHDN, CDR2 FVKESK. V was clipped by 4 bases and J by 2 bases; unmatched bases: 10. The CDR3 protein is CASSLLEGTENYGYTF. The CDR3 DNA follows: TGTGCCAGCAGCCTCTTAGAAGGGACAGAAAACTATGGCTACACCTTC.

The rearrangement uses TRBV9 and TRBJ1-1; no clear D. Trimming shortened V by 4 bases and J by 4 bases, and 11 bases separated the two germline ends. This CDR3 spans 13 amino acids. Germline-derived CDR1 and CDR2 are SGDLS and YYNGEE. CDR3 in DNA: TGTGCCAGCAGCTCCCGGGGAAGCACTGAAGCTTTCTTT. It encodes CASSSRGSTEAFF. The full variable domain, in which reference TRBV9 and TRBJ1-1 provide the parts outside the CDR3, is DSGVTQTPKHLITATGQRVTLRCSPRSGDLSVYWYQQSLDQGLQFLIQYYNGEERAKGNILERFSAQQFPDLHSELNLSSLELGDSALYFCASSSRGSTEAFFGQGTRLTVV.

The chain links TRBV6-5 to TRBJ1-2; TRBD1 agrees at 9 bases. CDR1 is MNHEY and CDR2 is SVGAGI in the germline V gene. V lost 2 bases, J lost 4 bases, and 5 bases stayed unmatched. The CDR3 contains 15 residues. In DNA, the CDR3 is TGTGCCAGCAGTTACCAACGGACAGGGGCCTATGGCTACACCTTC. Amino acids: CASSYQRTGAYGYTF.

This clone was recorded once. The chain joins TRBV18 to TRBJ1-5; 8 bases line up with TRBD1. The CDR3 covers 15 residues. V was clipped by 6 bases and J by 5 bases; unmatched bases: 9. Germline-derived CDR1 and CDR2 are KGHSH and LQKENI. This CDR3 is CASSREQGQDQPQHF. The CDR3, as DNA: TGTGCCAGCTCTCGGGAACAGGGACAGGATCAGCCCCAGCATTTT.

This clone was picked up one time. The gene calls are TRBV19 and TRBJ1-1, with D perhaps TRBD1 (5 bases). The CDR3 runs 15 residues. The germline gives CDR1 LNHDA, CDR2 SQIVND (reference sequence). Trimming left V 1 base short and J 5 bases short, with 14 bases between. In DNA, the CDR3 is TGTGCCAGTAGTATAGGAGACAGCCCGGGTACTGAAGCTTTCTTT. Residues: CASSIGDSPGTEAFF.

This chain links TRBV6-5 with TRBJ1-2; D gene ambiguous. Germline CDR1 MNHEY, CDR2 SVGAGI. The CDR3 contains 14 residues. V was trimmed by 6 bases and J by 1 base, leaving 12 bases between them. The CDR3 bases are TGTGCCAGCAGCCGGCAGGCAGTTAACTATGGCTACACCTTC. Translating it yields CASSRQAVNYGYTF.

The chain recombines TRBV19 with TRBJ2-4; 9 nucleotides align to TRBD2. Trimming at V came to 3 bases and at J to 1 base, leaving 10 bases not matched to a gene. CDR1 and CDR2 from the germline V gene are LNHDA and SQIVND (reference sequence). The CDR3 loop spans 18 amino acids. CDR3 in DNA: TGTGCCAGTAGTATCCGGGGACTAGCCACCACCGCCAAAAACATTCAGTACTTC. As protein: CASSIRGLATTAKNIQYF.

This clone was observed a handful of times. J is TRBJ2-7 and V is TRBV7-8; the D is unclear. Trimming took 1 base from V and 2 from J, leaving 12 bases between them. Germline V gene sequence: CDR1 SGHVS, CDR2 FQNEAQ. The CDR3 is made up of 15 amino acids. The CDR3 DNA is TGTGCCAGCAGCTTAGAGGTGACATTTCCCTACGAGCAGTACTTC. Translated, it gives CASSLEVTFPYEQYF.

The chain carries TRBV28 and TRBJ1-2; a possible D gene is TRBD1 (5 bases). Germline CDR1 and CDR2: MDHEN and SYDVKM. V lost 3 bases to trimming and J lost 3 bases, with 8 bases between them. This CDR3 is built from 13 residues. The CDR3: CASSFQGYYGYTF. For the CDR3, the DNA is TGTGCCAGCAGTTTTCAGGGATACTATGGCTACACCTTC.

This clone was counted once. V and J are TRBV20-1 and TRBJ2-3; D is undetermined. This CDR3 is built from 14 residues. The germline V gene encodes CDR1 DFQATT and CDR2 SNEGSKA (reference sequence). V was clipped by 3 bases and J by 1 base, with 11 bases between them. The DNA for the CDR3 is TGCAGTGCTAGTGGGGTAGCTGGCACAGATACGCAGTATTTT. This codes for CSASGVAGTDTQYF.

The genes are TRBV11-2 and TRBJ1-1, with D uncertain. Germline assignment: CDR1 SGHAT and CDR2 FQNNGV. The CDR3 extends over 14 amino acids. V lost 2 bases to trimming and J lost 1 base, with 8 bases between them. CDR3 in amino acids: CASSLRPGNTEAFF. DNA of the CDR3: TGTGCCAGCAGCTTACGGCCAGGGAACACTGAAGCTTTCTTT.

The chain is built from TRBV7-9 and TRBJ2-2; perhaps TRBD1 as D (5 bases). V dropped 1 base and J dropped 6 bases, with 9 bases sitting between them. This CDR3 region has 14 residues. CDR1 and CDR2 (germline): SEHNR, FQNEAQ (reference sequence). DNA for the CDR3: TGTGCCAGCAGCTTAGAAGGGGCCCCCGGGGAGCTGTTTTTT. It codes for CASSLEGAPGELFF.

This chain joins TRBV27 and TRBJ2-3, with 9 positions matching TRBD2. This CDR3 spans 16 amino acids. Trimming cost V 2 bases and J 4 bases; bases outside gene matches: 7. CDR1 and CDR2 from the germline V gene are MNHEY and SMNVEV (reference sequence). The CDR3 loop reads CASSLLLRGGSDTQYF. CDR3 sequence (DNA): TGTGCCAGCAGTTTACTATTGCGGGGGGGCTCAGATACGCAGTATTTT.

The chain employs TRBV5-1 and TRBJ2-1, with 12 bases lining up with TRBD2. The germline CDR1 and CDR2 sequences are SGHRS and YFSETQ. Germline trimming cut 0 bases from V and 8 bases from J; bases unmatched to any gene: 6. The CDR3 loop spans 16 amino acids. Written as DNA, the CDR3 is TGCGCCAGCAGCTTGGTCCCTAGCGGGGGGGCCGATGAGCAGTTCTTC. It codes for CASSLVPSGGADEQFF. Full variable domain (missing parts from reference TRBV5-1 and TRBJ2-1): KAGVTQTPRYLIKTRGQQVTLSCSPISGHRSVSWYQQTPGQGLQFLFEYFSETQRNKGNFPGRFSGRQFSNSRSEMNVSTLELGDSALYLCASSLVPSGGADEQFFGPGTRLTVL.

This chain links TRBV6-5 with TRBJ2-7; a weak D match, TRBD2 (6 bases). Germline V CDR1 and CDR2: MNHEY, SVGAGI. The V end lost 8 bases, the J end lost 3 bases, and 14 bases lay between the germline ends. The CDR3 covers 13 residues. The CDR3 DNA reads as TGTGCCAGCGTCCCGGGACTGAACTACGAGCAGTACTTC. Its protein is CASVPGLNYEQYF.

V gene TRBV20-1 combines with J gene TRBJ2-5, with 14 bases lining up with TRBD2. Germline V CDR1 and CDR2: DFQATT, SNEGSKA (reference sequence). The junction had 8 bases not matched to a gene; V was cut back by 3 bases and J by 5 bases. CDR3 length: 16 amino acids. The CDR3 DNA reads TGCAGTGCTAGTCTTCCGACTAGCGGGAGGGGGGAGACCCAGTACTTC. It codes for CSASLPTSGRGETQYF.